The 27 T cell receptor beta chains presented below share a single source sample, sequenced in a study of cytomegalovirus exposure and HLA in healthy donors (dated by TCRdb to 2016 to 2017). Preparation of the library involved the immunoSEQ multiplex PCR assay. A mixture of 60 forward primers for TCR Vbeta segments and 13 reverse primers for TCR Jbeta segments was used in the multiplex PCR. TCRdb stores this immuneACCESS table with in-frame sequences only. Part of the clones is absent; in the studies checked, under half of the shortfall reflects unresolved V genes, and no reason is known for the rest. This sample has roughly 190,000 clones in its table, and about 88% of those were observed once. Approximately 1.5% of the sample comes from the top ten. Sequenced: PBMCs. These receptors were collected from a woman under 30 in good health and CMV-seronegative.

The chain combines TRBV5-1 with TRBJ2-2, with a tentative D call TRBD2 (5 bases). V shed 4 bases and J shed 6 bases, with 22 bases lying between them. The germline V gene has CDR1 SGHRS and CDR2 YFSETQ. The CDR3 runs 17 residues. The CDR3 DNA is TGCGCCAGCAGCCTGCGGGCCGAAGCCCGATGGGCCGGGGAGCTGTTTTTT. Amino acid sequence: CASSLRAEARWAGELFF.

DNA for the CDR3: TGTGCCACCACCCCACTGGGGAGCTCCTACAATGAGCAGTTCTTC. It specifies CATTPLGSSYNEQFF. The V gene is TRBV10-3, the J gene TRBJ2-1, with D maybe TRBD2 (5 bases). The CDR3 is made up of 15 amino acids. CDR1 and CDR2 from the germline V gene are ENHRY and SYGVKD. V lost 10 bases to trimming and J lost 0 bases, with 16 bases between them.

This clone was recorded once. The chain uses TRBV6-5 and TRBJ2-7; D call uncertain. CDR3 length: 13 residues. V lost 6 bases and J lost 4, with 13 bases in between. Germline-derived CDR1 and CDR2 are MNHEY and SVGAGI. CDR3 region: CASSPWRGYEQYF. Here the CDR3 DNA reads TGTGCCAGCAGCCCTTGGAGAGGTTACGAGCAGTACTTC.

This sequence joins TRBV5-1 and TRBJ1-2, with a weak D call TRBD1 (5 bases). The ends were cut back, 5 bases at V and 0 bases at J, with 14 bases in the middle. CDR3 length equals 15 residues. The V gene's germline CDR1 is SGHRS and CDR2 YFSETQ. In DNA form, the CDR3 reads TGCGCCAGCAGACAGGAAGCCCAAGCTAACTATGGCTACACCTTC. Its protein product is CASRQEAQANYGYTF. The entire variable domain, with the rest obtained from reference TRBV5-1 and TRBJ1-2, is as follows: KAGVTQTPRYLIKTRGQQVTLSCSPISGHRSVSWYQQTPGQGLQFLFEYFSETQRNKGNFPGRFSGRQFSNSRSEMNVSTLELGDSALYLCASRQEAQANYGYTFGSGTRLTVV.

The CDR3 DNA reads as TGTGCCAGCTCACCCTTAGGACAGGGCAAAGGCGAGCAGTACTTC. This encodes CASSPLGQGKGEQYF. The rearrangement links TRBV18 to TRBJ2-7; 8 bases fit TRBD1. V was clipped by 3 bases and J by 6 bases; unmatched bases: 10. Germline lookup yields CDR1 KGHSH and CDR2 LQKENI. The CDR3 sequence is 15 residues long.

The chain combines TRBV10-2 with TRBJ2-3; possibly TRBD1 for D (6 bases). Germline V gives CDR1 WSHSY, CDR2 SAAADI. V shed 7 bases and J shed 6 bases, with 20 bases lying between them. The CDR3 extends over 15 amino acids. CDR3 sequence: CASTPNRDDGDTQYF. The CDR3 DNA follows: TGCGCCAGCACGCCTAACAGGGACGACGGGGATACGCAGTATTTT.

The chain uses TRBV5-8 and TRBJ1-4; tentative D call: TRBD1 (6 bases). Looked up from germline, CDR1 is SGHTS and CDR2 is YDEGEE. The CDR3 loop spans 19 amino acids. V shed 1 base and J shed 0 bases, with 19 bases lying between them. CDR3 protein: CASSLIGRAGEPTNEKLFF. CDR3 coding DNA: TGTGCCAGCAGCTTGATCGGTCGGGCAGGGGAACCAACTAATGAAAAACTGTTTTTT.

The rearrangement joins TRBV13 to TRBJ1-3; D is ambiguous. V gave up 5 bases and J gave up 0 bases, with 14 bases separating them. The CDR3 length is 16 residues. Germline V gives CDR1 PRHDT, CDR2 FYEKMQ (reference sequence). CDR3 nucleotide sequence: TGTGCCAGCAGCCGCGATCTGAGGTACTCTGGAAACACCATATATTTT. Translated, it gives CASSRDLRYSGNTIYF.

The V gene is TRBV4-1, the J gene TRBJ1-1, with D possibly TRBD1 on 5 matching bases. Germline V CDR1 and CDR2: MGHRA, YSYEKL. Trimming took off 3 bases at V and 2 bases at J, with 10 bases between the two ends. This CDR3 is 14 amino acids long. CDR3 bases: TGCGCCAGCAGCCAGTTGACAGACAACACTGAAGCTTTCTTT. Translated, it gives CASSQLTDNTEAFF.

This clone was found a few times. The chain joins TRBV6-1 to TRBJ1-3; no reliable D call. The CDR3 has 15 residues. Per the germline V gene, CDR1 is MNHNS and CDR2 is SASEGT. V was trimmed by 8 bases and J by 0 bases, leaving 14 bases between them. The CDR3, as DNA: TGTGCCAGCTGGTCCCTCCTGAGCTCTGGAAACACCATATATTTT. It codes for CASWSLLSSGNTIYF.

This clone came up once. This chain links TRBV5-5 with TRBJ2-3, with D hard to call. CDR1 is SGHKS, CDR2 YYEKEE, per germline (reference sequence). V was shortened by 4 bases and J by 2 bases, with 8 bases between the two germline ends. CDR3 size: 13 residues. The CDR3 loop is CASSPADTDTQYF. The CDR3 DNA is TGTGCCAGCAGCCCCGCGGACACAGATACGCAGTATTTT.

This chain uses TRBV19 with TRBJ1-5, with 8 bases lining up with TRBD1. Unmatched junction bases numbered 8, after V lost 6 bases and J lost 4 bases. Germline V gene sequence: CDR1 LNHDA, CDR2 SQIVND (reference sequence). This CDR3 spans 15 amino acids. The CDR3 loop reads CASRPQGARNQPQHF. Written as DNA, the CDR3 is TGTGCCAGTAGACCCCAGGGGGCGCGGAATCAGCCCCAGCATTTT. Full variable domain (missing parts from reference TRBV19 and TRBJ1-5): DGGITQSPKYLFRKEGQNVTLSCEQNLNHDAMYWYRQDPGQGLRLIYYSQIVNDFQKGDIAEGYSVSREKKESFPLTVTSAQKNPTAFYLCASRPQGARNQPQHFGDGTRLSIL.

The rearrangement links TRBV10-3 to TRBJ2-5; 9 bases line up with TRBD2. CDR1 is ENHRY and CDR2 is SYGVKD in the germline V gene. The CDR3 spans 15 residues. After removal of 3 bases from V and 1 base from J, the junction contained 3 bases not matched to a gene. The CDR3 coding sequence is TGTGCCATCAGTGATAGCGGGGGATTCCAAGAGACCCAGTACTTC. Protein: CAISDSGGFQETQYF.

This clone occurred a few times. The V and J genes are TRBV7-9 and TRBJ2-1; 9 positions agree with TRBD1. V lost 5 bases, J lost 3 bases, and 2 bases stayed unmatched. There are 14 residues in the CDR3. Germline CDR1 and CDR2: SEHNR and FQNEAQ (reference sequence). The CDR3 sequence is CASSVGQGYNEQFF. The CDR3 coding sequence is TGTGCCAGCAGCGTGGGACAGGGCTACAATGAGCAGTTCTTC.

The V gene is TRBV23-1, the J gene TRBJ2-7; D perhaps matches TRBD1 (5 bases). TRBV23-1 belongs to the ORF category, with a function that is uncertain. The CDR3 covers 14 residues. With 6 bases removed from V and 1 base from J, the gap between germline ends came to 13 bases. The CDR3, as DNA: TGCGCCAGCAGCGCGTCGACAGAATCCTACGAGCAGTACTTC. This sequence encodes CASSASTESYEQYF.

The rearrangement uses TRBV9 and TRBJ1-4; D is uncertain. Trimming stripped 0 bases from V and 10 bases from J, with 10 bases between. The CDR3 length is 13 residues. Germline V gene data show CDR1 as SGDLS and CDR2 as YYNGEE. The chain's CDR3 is CASSVDSRAKLFF. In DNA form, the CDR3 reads TGTGCCAGCAGCGTAGATTCCCGCGCAAAACTGTTTTTT.

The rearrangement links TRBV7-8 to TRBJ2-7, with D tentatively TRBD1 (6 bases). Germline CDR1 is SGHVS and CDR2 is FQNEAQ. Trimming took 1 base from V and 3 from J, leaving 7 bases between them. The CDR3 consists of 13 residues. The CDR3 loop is CASSLEDSYEQYF. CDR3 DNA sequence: TGTGCCAGCAGCTTAGAGGACAGCTACGAGCAGTACTTC.

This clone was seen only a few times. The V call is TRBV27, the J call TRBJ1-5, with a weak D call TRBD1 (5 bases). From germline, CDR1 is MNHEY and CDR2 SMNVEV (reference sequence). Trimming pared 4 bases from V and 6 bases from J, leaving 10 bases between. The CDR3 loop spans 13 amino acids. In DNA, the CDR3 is TGTGCCAGCAGTTCCTACCAGGGTCAGCCCCAGCATTTT. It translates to CASSSYQGQPQHF.

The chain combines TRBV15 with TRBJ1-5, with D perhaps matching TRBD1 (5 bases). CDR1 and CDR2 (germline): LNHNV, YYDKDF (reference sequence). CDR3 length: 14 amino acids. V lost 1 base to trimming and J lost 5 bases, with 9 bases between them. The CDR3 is CATSRGQGDQPQHF. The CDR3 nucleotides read TGTGCCACCAGCAGAGGTCAGGGTGATCAGCCCCAGCATTTT.

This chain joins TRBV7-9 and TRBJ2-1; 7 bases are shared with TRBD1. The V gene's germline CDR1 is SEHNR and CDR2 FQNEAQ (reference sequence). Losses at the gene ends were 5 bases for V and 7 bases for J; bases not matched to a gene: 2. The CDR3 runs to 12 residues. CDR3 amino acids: CASSPGGNEQFF. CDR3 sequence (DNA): TGTGCCAGCAGCCCAGGGGGTAATGAGCAGTTCTTC. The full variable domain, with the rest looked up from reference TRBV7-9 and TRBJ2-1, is DTGVSQNPRHKITKRGQNVTFRCDPISEHNRLYWYRQTLGQGPEFLTYFQNEAQLEKSRLLSDRFSAERPKGSFSTLEIQRTEQGDSAMYLCASSPGGNEQFFGPGTRLTVL.

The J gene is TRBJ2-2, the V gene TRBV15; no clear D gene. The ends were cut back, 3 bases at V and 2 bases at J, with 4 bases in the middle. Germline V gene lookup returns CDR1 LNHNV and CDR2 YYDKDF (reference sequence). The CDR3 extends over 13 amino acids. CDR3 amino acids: CATSSINTGELFF. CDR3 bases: TGTGCCACCAGCAGTATTAACACCGGGGAGCTGTTTTTT.

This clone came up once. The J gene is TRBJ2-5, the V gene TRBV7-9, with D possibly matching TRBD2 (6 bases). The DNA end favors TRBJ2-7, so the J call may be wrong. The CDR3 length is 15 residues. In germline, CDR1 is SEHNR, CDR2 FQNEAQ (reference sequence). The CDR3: CASSWGVTGFYEQYF. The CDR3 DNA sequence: TGTGCCAGCAGCTGGGGGGTCACGGGTTTCTACGAGCAGTACTTC.

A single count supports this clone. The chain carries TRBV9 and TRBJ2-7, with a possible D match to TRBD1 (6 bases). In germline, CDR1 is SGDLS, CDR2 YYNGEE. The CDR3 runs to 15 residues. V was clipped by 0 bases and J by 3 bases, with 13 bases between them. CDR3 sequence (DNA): TGTGCCAGCAGCGTAGGAGGAGGACAGCTCTACGAGCAGTACTTC. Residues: CASSVGGGQLYEQYF.

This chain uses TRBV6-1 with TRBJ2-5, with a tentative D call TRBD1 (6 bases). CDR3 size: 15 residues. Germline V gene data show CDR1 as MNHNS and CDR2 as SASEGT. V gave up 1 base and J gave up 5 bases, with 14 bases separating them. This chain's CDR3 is CASSEEVGTWETQYF. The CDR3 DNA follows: TGTGCCAGCAGTGAAGAAGTGGGGACATGGGAGACCCAGTACTTC.

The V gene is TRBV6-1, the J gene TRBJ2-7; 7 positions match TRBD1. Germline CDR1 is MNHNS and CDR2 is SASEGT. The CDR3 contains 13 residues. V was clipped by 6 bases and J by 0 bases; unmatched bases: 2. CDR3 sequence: CASRGTVSYEQYF. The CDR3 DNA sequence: TGTGCCAGCAGGGGGACAGTCTCCTACGAGCAGTACTTC.

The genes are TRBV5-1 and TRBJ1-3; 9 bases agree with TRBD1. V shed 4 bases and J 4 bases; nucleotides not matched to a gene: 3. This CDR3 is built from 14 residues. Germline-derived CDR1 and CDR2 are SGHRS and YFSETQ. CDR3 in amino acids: CASSRTGDGNTIYF. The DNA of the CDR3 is TGCGCCAGCAGCCGGACAGGGGACGGAAACACCATATATTTT.

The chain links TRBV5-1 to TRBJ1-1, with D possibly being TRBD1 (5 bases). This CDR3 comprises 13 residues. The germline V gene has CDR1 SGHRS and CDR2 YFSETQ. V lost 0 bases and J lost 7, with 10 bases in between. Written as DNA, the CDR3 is TGCGCCAGCAGCTTGGTGGGGAGGGGTGAAGCTTTCTTT. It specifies CASSLVGRGEAFF. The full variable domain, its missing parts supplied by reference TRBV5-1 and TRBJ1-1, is KAGVTQTPRYLIKTRGQQVTLSCSPISGHRSVSWYQQTPGQGLQFLFEYFSETQRNKGNFPGRFSGRQFSNSRSEMNVSTLELGDSALYLCASSLVGRGEAFFGQGTRLTVV.